This T cell receptor (beta chain) originates from a study of T cells after yellow fever vaccination. Each CDR3 protein is one row after TCRdb ran MiXCR on the 5' RACE reads. The sample has fewer than 350,000 distinct CDR3 sequences, about 9.5% seen once. Trimming took off 4 bases at V and 0 bases at J, with 20 bases between the two ends. The germline V gene has CDR1 SGHDT and CDR2 YYEEEE. The CDR3 extends over 18 amino acids. The chain has TRBV5-6 and TRBJ2-4, with a tentative D call TRBD2 (7 bases). This sequence was found in a man between 18 and 35 years old who received the YFV17D yellow fever vaccine. The sample in question was PBMCs, obtained on the day of the first yellow fever vaccination. The CDR3 DNA reads as TGTGCCAGCAGCCACGCGGGGGCGGGGGCCCTAGCCAAAAACATTCAGTACTTC. This translates into CASSHAGAGALAKNIQYF.